These 21 T cell receptor beta chains originate from one sample sequenced in a study of shared clonotypes between healthy human individuals. Profiled with immunoSEQ multiplex PCR; TCRdb holds only in-frame clones, not every one. The data show under 750,000 clones, roughly two thirds seen once. Sequencing input: memory CD4+ T cells sorted from blood. Regarding subset: CD45RA-negative fraction. The source of these receptors is a woman aged 25-40 years in good health.

A word on this clone: One junction end does not reproduce the germline sequence, and a read error may be involved. The gene calls are TRBV23-1 and TRBJ2-3; 10 bases fit TRBD2. TRBV23-1 is recorded as an ORF, its role being uncertain. The CDR3 covers 16 residues. The CDR3 bases are TGCGCCAGCAGTCAATCGGGACTAGCGTCGCACAGATACGCAGTATTT. Encoded protein: CASSQSGLASHRYAVF.

The chain couples TRBV18 to TRBJ2-1; 8 bases are shared with TRBD2. V gave up 4 bases and J gave up 0 bases; unmatched junction bases: 5. This CDR3 has 16 residues. CDR1 KGHSH and CDR2 LQKENI come from the germline V gene. The CDR3 here is CASSHSGSPSYNEQFF. CDR3 sequence (DNA): TGTGCCAGCTCACACAGCGGGAGCCCCTCCTACAATGAGCAGTTCTTC.

In this sample, this clone turned up once. The chain couples TRBV27 to TRBJ2-1, with D possibly matching TRBD2 (5 bases). This CDR3 is built from 13 residues. V lost 2 bases and J 8 bases, leaving 10 bases between the germline ends. CDR1 is MNHEY and CDR2 is SMNVEV in the germline V gene (reference sequence). CDR3 protein: CASSLLAGHEQFF. DNA of the CDR3: TGTGCCAGCAGTTTACTAGCAGGCCATGAGCAGTTCTTC.

On this clone itself: Additional DNA sequences in this sample encode the identical CDR3. The V and J genes are TRBV6-1 and TRBJ2-7; TRBD2 matches 13 bases. CDR3 size: 15 residues. CDR1 and CDR2 (germline): MNHNS, SASEGT. Trimming removed 4 bases from V and 5 bases from J; junction bases left unmatched: 5. CDR3 in DNA: TGTGCCAGCAGTGCGGGACTAGCGGGAAGAGACGAGCAGTACTTC. This codes for CASSAGLAGRDEQYF.

In its sample, this clone was seen a few times. This rearrangement joins TRBV11-1 to TRBJ2-1; a possible D gene is TRBD2 (5 bases). The CDR3 length is 12 residues. Trimming cost V 7 bases and J 4 bases, with 8 bases left between them. CDR1 is SGHAT and CDR2 is FQDESV in the germline V gene (reference sequence). Written as DNA, the CDR3 is TGTGCCAGCAAACTAGATTACAATGAGCAGTTCTTC. Protein product: CASKLDYNEQFF.

A remark on this clone: The same CDR3 also results from other DNA sequences found in this sample. This rearrangement joins TRBV28 to TRBJ1-5, with no clear D. This CDR3 is 15 amino acids long. Trimming cost V 2 bases and J 2 bases, with 10 bases left between them. Per germline, CDR1 MDHEN and CDR2 SYDVKM. DNA for the CDR3: TGTGCCAGCAGTTTACTTGGGCAGGGCAATCAGCCCCAGCATTTT. Amino acid sequence: CASSLLGQGNQPQHF.

The chain has TRBV28 and TRBJ1-3; 8 bases agree with TRBD1. The germline gives CDR1 MDHEN, CDR2 SYDVKM. V dropped 5 bases and J dropped 0; count of bases not matched to a gene: 12. CDR3 size: 18 residues. Here the CDR3 DNA reads TGTGCCAGCAGTCGTCCCGGGACAGGTTCCCGCTCTGGAAACACCATATATTTT. Its protein is CASSRPGTGSRSGNTIYF.

This chain links TRBV4-1 with TRBJ2-7; D possibly corresponds to TRBD2 (6 bases). With 1 base removed from V and 2 bases from J, the gap between germline ends came to 12 bases. The CDR3 contains 15 residues. Germline V gene lookup returns CDR1 MGHRA and CDR2 YSYEKL. The CDR3 nucleotides read TGCGCCAGCAGCCAAGGCGTTAGCGGTCCCTACGAGCAGTACTTC. Translation gives CASSQGVSGPYEQYF.

The J gene is TRBJ1-3, the V gene TRBV7-9, with D possibly matching TRBD1 (5 bases). This CDR3 contains 16 residues. From germline, CDR1 is SEHNR and CDR2 FQNEAQ (reference sequence). V gave up 8 bases and J gave up 1 base, with 18 bases separating them. Here the CDR3 reads CASGPPGVASGNTIYF. CDR3 DNA sequence: TGTGCCAGCGGACCCCCGGGGGTAGCTTCTGGAAACACCATATATTTT.

The chain has TRBV4-1 and TRBJ1-5, with 9 bases fitting TRBD1. V shed 2 bases and J 6 bases; nucleotides not matched to a gene: 8. CDR1 MGHRA and CDR2 YSYEKL come from the germline V gene. CDR3 length equals 16 residues. CDR3 DNA: TGCGCCAGCAGCCAAACACCGGGGACAGGGAGTCAGCCCCAGCATTTT. As protein: CASSQTPGTGSQPQHF.

This clone was detected once. The rearrangement uses TRBV5-1 and TRBJ2-2, with D perhaps matching TRBD2 (5 bases). Germline V gives CDR1 SGHRS, CDR2 YFSETQ. CDR3 length: 12 residues. V lost 7 bases and J lost 2, with 6 bases in between. The CDR3, as DNA: TGCGCCAGCGCGGGTAACACCGGGGAGCTGTTTTTT. This codes for CASAGNTGELFF.

V is TRBV5-1 and J is TRBJ2-7; possibly TRBD1 or TRBD2 for D (5 bases each). The V and J ends lost 2 bases and 5 bases respectively, with 14 bases between them. Germline CDR1 is SGHRS and CDR2 is YFSETQ. This CDR3 contains 14 residues. In nucleotides, the CDR3 is TGCGCCAGCAGCTTTGGAGGACAACCTAACGAGCAGTACTTC. It specifies CASSFGGQPNEQYF.

About this clone itself: Other DNA sequences in this sample translate to the same CDR3. The chain recombines TRBV27 with TRBJ2-5; D is possibly TRBD1 (5 bases). The CDR3 length is 13 residues. Germline CDR1 MNHEY, CDR2 SMNVEV (reference sequence). The V end was cut by 0 bases, the J end by 7 bases, with 9 bases between. Here the CDR3 DNA reads TGTGCCAGCAGTTTATCGGGGCTAGGGACCCAGTACTTC. Translated: CASSLSGLGTQYF.

This clone was counted once. This sequence joins TRBV6-1 and TRBJ2-5; TRBD2 aligns across 15 bases. Germline CDR1 MNHNS, CDR2 SASEGT. The CDR3 is 18 residues long. The V gene end was trimmed by 1 base and the J gene end by 5 bases; junction bases not matched to a gene: 8. The CDR3 DNA follows: TGTGCCAGCAGTGAAGTCCCCGGACTAGCGGGAGGGAGGGAGACCCAGTACTTC. This encodes CASSEVPGLAGGRETQYF.

DNA for the CDR3: TGTGCCAGCAATACGAATCCAGGGGGCTCTGGGGCCAACGTCCTGACTTTC. Translating it yields CASNTNPGGSGANVLTF. This chain joins TRBV28 and TRBJ2-6; 7 nucleotides agree with TRBD1. Trimming at V came to 7 bases and at J to 0 bases, leaving 9 bases not matched to a gene. The germline V gene has CDR1 MDHEN and CDR2 SYDVKM. The CDR3 is 17 amino acids.

The V gene is TRBV14, the J gene TRBJ1-3; no reliable D call. The CDR3 loop spans 15 amino acids. Between the trimmed V and J ends, which lost 1 base and 1 base, there was a span of 8 bases. Germline CDR1 is SGHDN and CDR2 is FVKESK. The CDR3 nucleotides are TGTGCCAGCAGCCAAGGAGGTATTTCTGGAAACACCATATATTTT. This translates into CASSQGGISGNTIYF.

As regards this clone: One base away lies a much larger clone, so this may be a sequencing read error. The CDR3: CASSLTSGSTDTQYF. The CDR3 nucleotides are TGTGCCAGCAGTTTGACTAGCGGGAGCACAGATACGCAGTATTTT. The rearrangement links TRBV27 to TRBJ2-3, with 10 positions matching TRBD2. The CDR3 runs 15 residues. V was pared by 3 bases and J by 0 bases, with 0 bases of the junction left unmatched. Germline-derived CDR1 and CDR2 are MNHEY and SMNVEV (reference sequence).

The rearrangement uses TRBV6-5 and TRBJ2-7; 14 nucleotides line up with TRBD2. The ends lost 4 bases at V and 6 bases at J; junction bases unmatched: 5. Germline V gives CDR1 MNHEY, CDR2 SVGAGI. The CDR3 has 15 residues. The CDR3, as DNA: TGTGCCAGCAGTTGGGAGACTAGCGGGAGGGGCGAGCAGTACTTC. It translates to CASSWETSGRGEQYF.

The J gene is TRBJ1-5, the V gene TRBV2; TRBD1 agrees at 7 bases. The length of the CDR3 is 16 residues. Germline assignment: CDR1 SNHLY and CDR2 FYNNEI. V lost 3 bases, J lost 2 bases, and 7 bases stayed unmatched. The CDR3 spells CASSDLGTAGNQPQHF. The CDR3, as DNA: TGTGCCAGCAGTGATCTAGGGACAGCGGGCAATCAGCCCCAGCATTTT. The full variable domain, in which reference TRBV2 and TRBJ1-5 provide the parts outside the CDR3, is EPEVTQTPSHQVTQMGQEVILRCVPISNHLYFYWYRQILGQKVEFLVSFYNNEISEKSEIFDDQFSVERPDGSNFTLKIRSTKLEDSAMYFCASSDLGTAGNQPQHFGDGTRLSIL.

The rearrangement joins TRBV7-9 to TRBJ1-1; D is undetermined. The CDR3 runs 13 residues. The germline V gene has CDR1 SEHNR and CDR2 FQNEAQ (reference sequence). The germline V and J ends were trimmed by 6 bases and 5 bases, with 13 bases remaining between them. This CDR3 is CASRYGRETEAFF. DNA of the CDR3: TGTGCCAGCAGATACGGGAGGGAAACTGAAGCTTTCTTT. The full variable domain, with the rest looked up from reference TRBV7-9 and TRBJ1-1, is DTGVSQNPRHKITKRGQNVTFRCDPISEHNRLYWYRQTLGQGPEFLTYFQNEAQLEKSRLLSDRFSAERPKGSFSTLEIQRTEQGDSAMYLCASRYGRETEAFFGQGTRLTVV.

The chain links TRBV5-6 to TRBJ1-1; perhaps TRBD1 as D (5 bases). CDR3 size: 11 residues. The ends were cut back, 1 base at V and 8 bases at J, with 6 bases in the middle. Germline assignment: CDR1 SGHDT and CDR2 YYEEEE. Here the CDR3 reads CASSLSGEAFF. The CDR3 DNA sequence: TGTGCCAGCAGCTTGTCAGGGGAAGCTTTCTTT.